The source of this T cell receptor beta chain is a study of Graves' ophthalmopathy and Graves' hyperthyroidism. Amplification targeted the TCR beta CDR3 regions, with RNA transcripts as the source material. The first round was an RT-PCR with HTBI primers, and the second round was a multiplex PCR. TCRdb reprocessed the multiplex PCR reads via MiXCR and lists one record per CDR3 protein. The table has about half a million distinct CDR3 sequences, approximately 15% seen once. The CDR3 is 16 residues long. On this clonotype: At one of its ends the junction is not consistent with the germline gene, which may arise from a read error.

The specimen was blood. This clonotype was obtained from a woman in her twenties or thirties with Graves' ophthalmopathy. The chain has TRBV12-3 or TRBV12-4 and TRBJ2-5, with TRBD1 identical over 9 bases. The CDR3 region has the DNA TGTGTCAGCAGTACCACACCGGGACAGGGTCGGGAGACCCAGTACTTC. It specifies CVSSTTPGQGRETQYF.